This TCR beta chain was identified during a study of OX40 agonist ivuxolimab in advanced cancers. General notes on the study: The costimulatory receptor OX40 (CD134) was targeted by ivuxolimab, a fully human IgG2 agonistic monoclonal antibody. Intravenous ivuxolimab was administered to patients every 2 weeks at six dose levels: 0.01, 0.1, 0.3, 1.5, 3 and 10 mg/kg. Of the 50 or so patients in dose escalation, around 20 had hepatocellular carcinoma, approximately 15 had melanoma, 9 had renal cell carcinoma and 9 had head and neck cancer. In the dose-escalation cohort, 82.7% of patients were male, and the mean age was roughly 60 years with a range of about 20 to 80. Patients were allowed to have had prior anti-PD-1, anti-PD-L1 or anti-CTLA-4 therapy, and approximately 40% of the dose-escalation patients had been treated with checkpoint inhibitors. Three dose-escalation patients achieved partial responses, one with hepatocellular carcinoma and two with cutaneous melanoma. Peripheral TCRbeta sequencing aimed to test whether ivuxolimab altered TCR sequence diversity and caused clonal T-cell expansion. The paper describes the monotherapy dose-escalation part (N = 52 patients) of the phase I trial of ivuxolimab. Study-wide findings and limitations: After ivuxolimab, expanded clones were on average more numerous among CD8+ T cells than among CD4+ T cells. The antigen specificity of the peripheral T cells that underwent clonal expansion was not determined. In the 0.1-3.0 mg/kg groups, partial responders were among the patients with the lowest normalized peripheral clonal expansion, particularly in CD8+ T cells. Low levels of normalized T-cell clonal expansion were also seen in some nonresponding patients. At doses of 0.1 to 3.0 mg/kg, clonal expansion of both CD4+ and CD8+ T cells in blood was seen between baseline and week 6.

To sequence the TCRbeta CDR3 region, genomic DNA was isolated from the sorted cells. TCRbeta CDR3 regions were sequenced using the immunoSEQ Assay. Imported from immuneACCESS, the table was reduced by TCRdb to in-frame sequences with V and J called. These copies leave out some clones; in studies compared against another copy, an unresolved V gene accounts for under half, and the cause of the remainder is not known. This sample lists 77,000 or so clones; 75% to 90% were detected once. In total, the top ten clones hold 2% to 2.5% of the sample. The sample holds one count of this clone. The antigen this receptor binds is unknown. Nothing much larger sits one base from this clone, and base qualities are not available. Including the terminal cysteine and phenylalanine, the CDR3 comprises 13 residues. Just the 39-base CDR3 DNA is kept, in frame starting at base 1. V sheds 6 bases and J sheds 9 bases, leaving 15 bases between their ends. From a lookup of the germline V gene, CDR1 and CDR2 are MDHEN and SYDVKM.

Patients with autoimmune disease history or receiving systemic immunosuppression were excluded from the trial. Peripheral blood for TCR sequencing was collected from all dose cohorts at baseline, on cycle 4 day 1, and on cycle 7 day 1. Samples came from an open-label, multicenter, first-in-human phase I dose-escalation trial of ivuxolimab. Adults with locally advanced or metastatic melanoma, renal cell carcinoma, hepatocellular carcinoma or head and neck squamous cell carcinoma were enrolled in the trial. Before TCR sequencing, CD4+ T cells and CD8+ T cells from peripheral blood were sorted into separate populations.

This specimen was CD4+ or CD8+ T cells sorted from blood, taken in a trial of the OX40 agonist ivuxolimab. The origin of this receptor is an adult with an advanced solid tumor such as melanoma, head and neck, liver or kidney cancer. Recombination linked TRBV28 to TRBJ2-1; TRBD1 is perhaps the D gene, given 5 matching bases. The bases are TGTGCCAGCAGACAACAGGTATCGGGTGAGCAGTTCTTC. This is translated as CASRQQVSGEQFF. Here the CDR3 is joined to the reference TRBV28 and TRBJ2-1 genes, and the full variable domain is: DVKVTQSSRYLVKRTGEKVFLECVQDMDHENMFWYRQDPGLGLRLIYFSYDVKMKEKGDIPEGYSVSREKKERFSLILESASTNQTSMYLCASRQQVSGEQFFGPGTRLTVL.